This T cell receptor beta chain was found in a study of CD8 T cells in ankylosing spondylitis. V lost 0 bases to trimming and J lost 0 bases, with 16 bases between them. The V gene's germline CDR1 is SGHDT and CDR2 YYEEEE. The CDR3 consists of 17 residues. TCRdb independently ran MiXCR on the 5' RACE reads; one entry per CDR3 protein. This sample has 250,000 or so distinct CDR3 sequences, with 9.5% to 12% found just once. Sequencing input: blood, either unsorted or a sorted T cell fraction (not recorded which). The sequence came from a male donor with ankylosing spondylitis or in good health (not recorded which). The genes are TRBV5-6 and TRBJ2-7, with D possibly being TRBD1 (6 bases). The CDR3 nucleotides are TGTGCCAGCAGCTTGGCCTTTTTGGGGGACATCTCCTACGAGCAGTACTTC. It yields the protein CASSLAFLGDISYEQYF. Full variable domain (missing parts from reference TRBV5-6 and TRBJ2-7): DAGVTQSPTHLIKTRGQQVTLRCSPKSGHDTVSWYQQALGQGPQFIFQYYEEEERQRGNFPDRFSGHQFPNYSSELNVNALLLGDSALYLCASSLAFLGDISYEQYFGPGTRLTVT.